Here is one T cell receptor beta chain with its context. The germline gives CDR1 SGHTA, CDR2 FQGNSA. This CDR3 contains 15 residues. V lost 2 bases and J lost 4; bases outside the gene matches: 4. This entry belongs to a study of blood T cell repertoires in COVID-19. Study context: The origin of the acute and convalescent COVID-19 samples was the United States, Italy and Spain. Sources were T cells, B-cell-depleted T cells, or PBMCs; the material itself was cDNA or gDNA.

Authors' data handling: Amplification with reference gene primers provided the estimates of nucleated cell counts. The protocol was immunoSEQ multiplex PCR, while the TCRdb copy is restricted to in-frame clones and leaves out a portion. From that table come the V and J calls and clone size; the DNA was used to work out D and trimming. The sample includes 80,000 to 95,000 clones, roughly 84% of them seen just once. This TCR was recovered from a human donor in a cohort sampled during active COVID-19. Sequencing input: peripheral blood. V is TRBV7-2 and J is TRBJ2-1; TRBD2 matches at 8 bases. The CDR3 DNA reads TGTGCCAGCAGCTTATCGGGACTAGTGTACAATGAGCAGTTCTTC. Its translation: CASSLSGLVYNEQFF.